The 24 T cell receptor beta chains given below trace back to one sample, sequenced in a study of CD8 T cells in ankylosing spondylitis (dated by TCRdb to the late 2010s). Library preparation was by 5' RACE. Sequenced on an Illumina HiSeq 2500. The raw public reads went through TCRdb reprocessing: fastp at Q25, MiXCR clone calling, in-frame beta chains kept. Duplicate CDR3 protein sequences are folded into a single record with the most common DNA and genes. The sample includes 210,000 or so distinct CDR3 sequences, with 8.2% observed a single time. The leading ten clones occupy approximately 5% of the sample. Sequences were obtained from blood, either unsorted or a sorted T cell fraction (not recorded which). These receptors all stem from a female donor with ankylosing spondylitis or in good health (not recorded which).

This clonotype was detected many times. The J gene is TRBJ2-2, the V gene TRBV6-5; D gene uncertain. Trimming removed 4 bases from V and 7 bases from J, with 7 bases in between. Germline lookup yields CDR1 MNHEY and CDR2 SVGAGI. The CDR3 runs to 12 residues. CDR3 sequence (DNA): TGTGCCAGCAGTTCAGGCAACGGGGAGCTGTTTTTT. Translation: CASSSGNGELFF.

This clonotype was counted ten times or more. The chain employs TRBV4-3 and TRBJ2-1; D remains unclear. The V end lost 0 bases, the J end lost 7 bases, and 7 bases lay between the germline ends. This CDR3 spans 13 amino acids. Germline values: CDR1 LGHNA, CDR2 YSLEER. CDR3: CASSQELLNEQFF. Here the CDR3 DNA reads TGCGCCAGCAGCCAAGAACTTCTAAATGAGCAGTTCTTC.

For this clonotype: Given a much more abundant clone one base away, this may be a read error. The genes are TRBV5-6 and TRBJ2-1, with D tentatively TRBD1 (5 bases). Deletions cut 4 bases from V and 10 bases from J, with 18 bases between. The CDR3 is 14 residues long. Germline lookup yields CDR1 SGHDT and CDR2 YYEEEE. This CDR3 is CASSRVSGATEQFF. The CDR3 DNA reads TGTGCCAGCAGCAGAGTTTCTGGGGCAACCGAGCAGTTCTTC.

This clonotype was detected many times. The chain recombines TRBV12-3 or TRBV12-4 with TRBJ2-3; D not certain. Trimming removed 2 bases from V and 1 base from J, with 10 bases in between. The CDR3 spans 15 residues. The CDR3 DNA sequence: TGTGCCAGCAGTTTATTCGGTTCTCGCACAGATACGCAGTATTTT. As protein: CASSLFGSRTDTQYF.

This clonotype has a count of ten or more. The gene calls are TRBV30 and TRBJ1-1; D might be TRBD1 (5 bases). Germline CDR1 is GTSNPN and CDR2 is SVGIG (reference sequence). The CDR3 spans 14 residues. Between the trimmed V and J ends, which lost 3 bases and 4 bases, there was a span of 15 bases. The CDR3 region has the DNA TGTGCCTGGAGGGCAGGGATATATGGCACTGAAGCTTTCTTT. Translated: CAWRAGIYGTEAFF.

This clonotype has ten or more counts. This chain uses TRBV6-5 with TRBJ2-1; 7 positions match TRBD2. The CDR3 spans 17 residues. V shed 4 bases and J 10 bases; nucleotides not matched to a gene: 19. From germline, CDR1 is MNHEY and CDR2 SVGAGI. As DNA, the CDR3 is TGTGCCAGCAGTTCCCGGACTCTGGGAGGGCCCCCCGGAGAGCAGTTCTTC. Protein: CASSSRTLGGPPGEQFF.

This clonotype has a handful of counts. This chain links TRBV7-2 with TRBJ2-3; D possibly corresponds to TRBD2 (6 bases). The CDR3 spans 14 residues. V shed 3 bases and J shed 10 bases, with 17 bases lying between them. Germline CDR1 SGHTA, CDR2 FQGNSA. The CDR3 protein is CASSFNGGDEAQYF. The CDR3, as DNA: TGTGCCAGCAGCTTCAACGGAGGGGATGAGGCGCAGTATTTT. Full variable domain (remainder filled in from reference TRBV7-2 and TRBJ2-3): GAGVSQSPSNKVTEKGKDVELRCDPISGHTALYWYRQSLGQGLEFLIYFQGNSAPDKSGLPSDRFSAERTGGSVSTLTIQRTQQEDSAVYLCASSFNGGDEAQYFGPGTRLTVL.

This clonotype was counted ten times or more. CDR3 residues: CASSQTGDDEKLFF. For the CDR3, the DNA is TGTGCCAGCAGCCAGACAGGGGACGATGAAAAACTGTTTTTT. The chain recombines TRBV12-3 or TRBV12-4 with TRBJ1-4; 8 nucleotides align to TRBD1. The V and J ends lost 6 bases and 6 bases, in that order; junction bases with no gene match: 6. The CDR3 contains 14 residues.

This clonotype came up many times. The chain joins TRBV12-3 or TRBV12-4 to TRBJ1-3; no clear D gene. CDR3 length: 14 residues. V gave up 11 bases and J gave up 4 bases, with 18 bases separating them. Written as DNA, the CDR3 is TGTGCCGGAAACTCTCGGTCGGGGGGAAACACCATATATTTT. Translated: CAGNSRSGGNTIYF.

This clonotype has at least ten counts. V gene TRBV27 combines with J gene TRBJ2-1; D remains ambiguous. The length of the CDR3 is 13 residues. The V and J ends lost 6 bases and 7 bases respectively, with 13 bases between them. Germline CDR1 MNHEY, CDR2 SMNVEV (reference sequence). The CDR3 nucleotides are TGTGCCAGCAGCCTCCGTGGAGTTAATGAGCAGTTCTTC. As protein: CASSLRGVNEQFF.

This clonotype was seen ten or more times. The chain joins TRBV12-3 or TRBV12-4 to TRBJ2-7; maybe TRBD1 (6 bases). Deletions cut 3 bases from V and 1 base from J, with 7 bases between. This CDR3 is 13 amino acids long. The CDR3 sequence is CASSFGQSYEQYF. In nucleotides, the CDR3 is TGTGCCAGCAGTTTTGGACAGTCCTACGAGCAGTACTTC.

At least ten counts were recorded for this clonotype. V gene TRBV25-1 combines with J gene TRBJ2-7, with D maybe TRBD2 (6 bases). The germline V gene encodes CDR1 MGHDK and CDR2 SYGVNS. Trimming took 3 bases from V and 6 from J, leaving 18 bases between them. This CDR3 contains 15 residues. The CDR3, as DNA: TGTGCCAGCAGTGAGGACGGGACTCCTTCATCCGAGCAGTACTTC. Translating gives CASSEDGTPSSEQYF.

This clonotype has ten or more counts. CDR3 amino acids: CASSLVEQYEQYF. The CDR3 nucleotides read TGCGCCAGCAGCTTGGTGGAACAGTACGAGCAGTACTTC. V gene TRBV5-1 combines with J gene TRBJ2-7; D not certain. V was clipped by 0 bases and J by 4 bases, with 8 bases between them. Germline lookup yields CDR1 SGHRS and CDR2 YFSETQ. This CDR3 has 13 residues. The full variable domain, in which reference TRBV5-1 and TRBJ2-7 provide the parts outside the CDR3, is KAGVTQTPRYLIKTRGQQVTLSCSPISGHRSVSWYQQTPGQGLQFLFEYFSETQRNKGNFPGRFSGRQFSNSRSEMNVSTLELGDSALYLCASSLVEQYEQYFGPGTRLTVT.

In this sample, this clonotype turned up many times. The chain joins TRBV12-5 to TRBJ1-6; D is unresolved. The CDR3 runs 15 residues. Germline V gene data show CDR1 as LGHNT and CDR2 as FRNRAP. V was trimmed by 7 bases and J by 0 bases, leaving 10 bases between them. CDR3 loop: CASALRASYNSPLHF. The DNA for the CDR3 is TGTGCTAGTGCCCTCCGGGCCTCCTATAATTCACCCCTCCACTTT.

The table lists this clonotype with many counts. V usage is TRBV10-2 and J usage is TRBJ2-3, with 13 bases lining up with TRBD2. CDR1 and CDR2 (germline): WSHSY, SAAADI. With 7 bases clipped from V and 2 bases from J, the junction kept 6 bases outside the gene matches. This CDR3 region has 16 residues. As DNA, the CDR3 is TGCGCCAGCATGCGACTAGCGGGAGGAATCACAGATACGCAGTATTTT. Protein: CASMRLAGGITDTQYF.

This clonotype was seen at least ten times. The gene calls are TRBV24-1 and TRBJ2-1; 9 bases are a match to TRBD1. V lost 12 bases to trimming and J lost 10 bases; unmatched junction nucleotides: 6. The CDR3 extends over 11 amino acids. The germline V gene has CDR1 KGHDR and CDR2 SFDVKD. The CDR3 DNA reads as TGTGCCGCGGGACAGGGAGGCGAGCAGTTCTTC. Its translation is CAAGQGGEQFF.

The chain carries TRBV24-1 and TRBJ1-1; no firm D call. The CDR3 totals 14 residues. V lost 3 bases to trimming and J lost 5 bases, with 12 bases between them. CDR1 and CDR2 (germline): KGHDR, SFDVKD. Here the CDR3 reads CATSDAGGRTEAFF. The CDR3, as DNA: TGTGCCACCAGTGATGCGGGAGGAAGGACTGAAGCTTTCTTT.

This clonotype was observed many times. CDR3: CASSGLYEQYF. CDR3 bases: TGTGCCAGCAGTGGGCTCTACGAGCAGTACTTC. The rearrangement uses TRBV12-3 or TRBV12-4 and TRBJ2-7; D uncertain. With 5 bases removed from V and 3 bases from J, the gap between germline ends came to 5 bases. This CDR3 contains 11 residues.

This clonotype was picked up many times. The chain couples TRBV15 to TRBJ1-1; D ambiguous. The CDR3 spans 11 residues. Per germline, CDR1 LNHNV and CDR2 YYDKDF (reference sequence). V lost 5 bases and J lost 1, with 2 bases in between. The chain's CDR3 is CATSGNTEAFF. Written as DNA, the CDR3 is TGTGCCACCAGCGGGAACACTGAAGCTTTCTTT.

This clonotype has just a few counts. The chain joins TRBV7-2 to TRBJ1-1; unclear D gene. V was pared by 5 bases and J by 0 bases, with 10 bases between. The CDR3 sequence is 14 residues long. Per germline, CDR1 SGHTA and CDR2 FQGNSA. This CDR3 reads CASSGSTMNTEAFF. In DNA, the CDR3 is TGTGCCAGCAGCGGAAGTACCATGAACACTGAAGCTTTCTTT.

This chain links TRBV12-5 with TRBJ2-1; 9 bases match TRBD2. The V segment lost 7 bases and the J segment 6 bases; nucleotides outside the gene matches: 10. This CDR3 region has 15 residues. Germline V lookup: CDR1 LGHNT, CDR2 FRNRAP. In nucleotides, the CDR3 is TGTGCTAGTGCCCCCAGGACTAGCGAGAGCAATGAGCAGTTCTTC. Encoded protein: CASAPRTSESNEQFF.

This chain joins TRBV29-1 and TRBJ1-1; weak D call: TRBD1 (5 bases). This CDR3 has 12 amino acids. Trimming removed 6 bases at V and 1 base at J, with 9 bases between. Germline lookup yields CDR1 SQVTM and CDR2 ANQGSEA. CDR3 coding DNA: TGCAGCGTAGCTACAGGGAACACTGAAGCTTTCTTT. Protein: CSVATGNTEAFF.

This clonotype showed up many times. The rearrangement links TRBV10-3 to TRBJ2-1; no reliable D call. The germline V gene has CDR1 ENHRY and CDR2 SYGVKD. This CDR3 comprises 13 residues. V lost 2 bases, J lost 2 bases, and 4 bases lay in between. The DNA of the CDR3 is TGTGCCATCAGTGAGCTCGCCTACAATGAGCAGTTCTTC. Translation: CAISELAYNEQFF.

In its sample, this clonotype was seen many times. The chain carries TRBV5-4 and TRBJ2-6, with 11 bases fitting TRBD1. V shed 4 bases and J 3 bases; nucleotides not matched to a gene: 12. This CDR3 contains 19 residues. Germline V gene data show CDR1 as SGHNT and CDR2 as YYREEE (reference sequence). The CDR3 bases are TGTGCCAGCAGCACCCGGGGAGGACAGGGGGCAGATGGGGCCAACGTCCTGACTTTC. It is translated as CASSTRGGQGADGANVLTF.